The 6 T cell receptor beta chains given below trace back to one sample, sequenced in a study of blood T cell repertoires in COVID-19. TCRdb's table, derived via immunoSEQ multiplex PCR, lists solely in-frame clones and lacks some. The data contain tens of thousands of clones, around 80% of them singletons. The sequencing sample was made of peripheral blood. These receptors were taken from a woman in her sixties or seventies with acute or convalescent COVID-19.

This sequence joins TRBV24-1 and TRBJ1-5; D perhaps matches TRBD1 (5 bases). The germline CDR1 and CDR2 sequences are KGHDR and SFDVKD. Trimming pared 6 bases from V and 3 bases from J, leaving 11 bases between. The CDR3 is 14 amino acids. CDR3 sequence reads: CATSRGSSNQPQHF. The CDR3 DNA sequence: TGTGCCACCAGTAGGGGCAGCTCCAATCAGCCCCAGCATTTT.

The chain has TRBV27 and TRBJ1-5, with 8 bases lining up with TRBD1. CDR3 length: 16 residues. Germline trimming cut 5 bases from V and 1 base from J; bases unmatched to any gene: 7. CDR1 and CDR2 (germline): MNHEY, SMNVEV (reference sequence). CDR3 sequence (DNA): TGTGCCAGCAGTCCGCTACAGGGGGTAAGCAATCAGCCCCAGCATTTT. This sequence encodes CASSPLQGVSNQPQHF.

This clone is a singleton in its sample. Written as DNA, the CDR3 is TGCGCCAGCAGCCAACGCGATCCCAGGGCAGCGGGGAACACCGGGGAGCTGTTTTTT. Its protein is CASSQRDPRAAGNTGELFF. The chain couples TRBV4-1 to TRBJ2-2; possibly TRBD2 for D (6 bases). V was pared by 2 bases and J by 1 base, with 20 bases between. CDR3 length: 19 residues. Looked up from germline, CDR1 is MGHRA and CDR2 is YSYEKL.

J is TRBJ2-5 and V is TRBV2; TRBD1 agrees at 11 bases. Trimming at V came to 5 bases and at J to 1 base, leaving 6 bases not matched to a gene. This CDR3 has 16 residues. Germline CDR1 and CDR2: SNHLY and FYNNEI. As DNA, the CDR3 is TGTGCCAGCAGTACCGGGACAGGGGGGCTCCAAGAGACCCAGTACTTC. It codes for CASSTGTGGLQETQYF.

The rearrangement uses TRBV19 and TRBJ1-2, with 11 nucleotides matching TRBD1. Trimming took 3 bases from V and 5 from J; bases not matched to a gene: 11. Germline CDR1 is LNHDA and CDR2 is SQIVND (reference sequence). The CDR3 contains 17 residues. As DNA, the CDR3 is TGTGCCAGTAGTATCGGACAGGGGGCTCTTCTAGGTTATGGCTACACCTTC. Residues: CASSIGQGALLGYGYTF.

This rearrangement joins TRBV5-1 to TRBJ1-2; TRBD1 matches 9 bases. The junction had 5 bases not matched to a gene; V was cut back by 4 bases and J by 7 bases. There are 13 residues in the CDR3. Germline V gene sequence: CDR1 SGHRS, CDR2 YFSETQ. The CDR3 sequence is CASSEQGAPGYTF. The CDR3 nucleotides read TGCGCCAGCAGCGAACAGGGGGCGCCTGGCTACACCTTC.